This TCR beta chain was sequenced for a study of blood T cells in healthy people across ages. Germline assignment: CDR1 SGHTA and CDR2 FQGNSA. The CDR3 is 15 amino acids. V lost 4 bases and J lost 1, with 13 bases in between. The use of a sample-barcoded 5' primer and a J-beta primer mix characterized a second PCR of about 7 to 12 cycles. Via MiXCR, TCRdb re-called the 5' RACE reads, giving one row per CDR3 protein. The sample yields around 1.5 million distinct CDR3 sequences, 42% seen once. The chain combines TRBV7-2 with TRBJ2-5; tentative D call: TRBD2 (6 bases). The receptor's source is a young woman in good health. The sequencing sample was made of blood. The CDR3 here is CASSYNSGLQETQYF. The CDR3, as DNA: TGTGCCAGCAGCTACAATAGCGGCCTCCAAGAGACCCAGTACTTC.